This TCR beta chain stems from a study of vaccination effects on CD4 cells after COVID-19. On the study more broadly: Subjects were given two BNT162b2 or mRNA-1273 vaccine doses.

This clone came up once. Its target is unknown. Some clones are missing from TCRdb's copy, which holds only in-frame ones; the method was immunoSEQ multiplex PCR. The sample lists 55,000 to 75,000 clones, approximately 72% occurring once. Within the ViraFEST assay, antigen-specific CD4+ T cells underwent expansion with viral peptide pools prior to sequencing. It was after 10 days of culture that CD4+ T cells were isolated. Prior SARS-CoV-2 infection was absent in the vaccine recipients, as shown by negative nucleocapsid antibodies. General study results and limits: Clones from infection and from vaccination both contracted markedly late after vaccination. No early post-infection timepoints were available in the study, which also included few convalescent patients.

The receptor was derived from a human donor who received a COVID-19 vaccine. The sequencing here drew on CD4+ T cells from PBMCs cultured with HCoV-OC43 spike peptides, taken before COVID-19 vaccination. Sample subset: HCoV-OC43 spike overlapping peptide pool stimulation.

CDR3 sequence reads: CASSPQMDLGGYTF. The DNA of the CDR3 is TGTGCCAGCAGCCCCCAAATGGATTTAGGTGGCTACACCTTC. The V and J genes are TRBV5-4 and TRBJ1-2, with D unresolved. This CDR3 region has 14 residues. The V gene's germline CDR1 is SGHNT and CDR2 YYREEE (reference sequence). Trimming took off 4 bases at V and 7 bases at J, with 17 bases between the two ends.